The clone carrying this T cell receptor (beta chain) was counted at least ten times. Its antigen is still unknown. This record comes from a study of metastatic and nonmetastatic thyroid tumors. Trimming stripped 3 bases from V and 1 base from J, with 12 bases between. The CDR3 has 14 amino acids. CDR1 and CDR2 (germline): DFQATT, SNEGSKA (reference sequence). No patient received treatment before thyroid surgery. TCRdb re-clonotyped the PCR reads via MiXCR. The sample lists approximately 44,000 clones, approximately 24% occurring once. Study-level findings and limits: The reported finding was significantly higher TCR beta diversity in malignant thyroid tumors relative to benign nodules, in blood and tumor.

The genes are TRBV20-1 and TRBJ2-5; D possibly corresponds to TRBD2 (5 bases). Source material: tumor tissue. The receptor comes from a female donor with papillary thyroid cancer or a benign thyroid nodule (not recorded which). Some clones in this sample may be carry-over from other donors' samples. The CDR3 sequence is CSARVPGSQETQYF. The CDR3 DNA follows: TGCAGTGCTAGGGTCCCGGGGAGCCAAGAGACCCAGTACTTC.